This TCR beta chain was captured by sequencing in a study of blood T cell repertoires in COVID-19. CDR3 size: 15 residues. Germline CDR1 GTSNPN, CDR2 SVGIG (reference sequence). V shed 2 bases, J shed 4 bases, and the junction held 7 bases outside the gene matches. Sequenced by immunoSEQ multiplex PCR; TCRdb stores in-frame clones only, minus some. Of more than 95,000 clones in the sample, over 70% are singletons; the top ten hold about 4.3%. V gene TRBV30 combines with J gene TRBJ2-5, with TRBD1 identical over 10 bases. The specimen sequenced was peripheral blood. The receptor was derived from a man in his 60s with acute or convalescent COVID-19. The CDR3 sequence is CAWSTATGGGETQYF. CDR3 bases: TGTGCCTGGAGTACCGCGACAGGGGGCGGAGAGACCCAGTACTTC.